The TCR beta chain under discussion was sequenced for a study of T-cell memory formation after mild COVID-19 (dated by TCRdb to the early 2020s). Regarding the research as a whole: Most TCR sequence clusters were specific to one of the two donors. T-cell clones expanding and contracting after mild COVID-19 in two donors were tracked by longitudinal TCRalpha and TCRbeta repertoire sequencing. Two young, previously healthy adult volunteers made up the cohort, one male and one female.

From the cysteine up to the phenylalanine, the CDR3 has a length of 15 residues. The entry retains the CDR3 DNA only, 45 bases that are in frame from base 1. As encoded in the germline V gene, CDR1 is LGHNA while CDR2 is YSLEER. V gives up 0 bases and J gives up 2 bases, and the segment between their germline ends measures 11 bases. Sequencing was carried out with an Illumina NovaSeq 6000. Using 5'RACE with constant-segment primers, TCRalpha and TCRbeta cDNA libraries were constructed, with sample barcodes and unique molecular identifiers added in the process. Trizol reagent was used to extract RNA from every sample. Libraries were amplified in two PCR steps, with a second sample barcode and Illumina TruSeq adapters added in the second step. Libraries were sequenced on an Illumina NovaSeq with 2 x 150 bp paired-end reads. The study's own analysis went as follows. Reads were demultiplexed and collapsed into UMI-guided consensus sequences with migec v1.2.7. Using mixcr v2.1.11, UMI consensuses were aligned to TRA and TRB V and J templates and then assembled into clonotypes. Clonotypes were classified as expanded or contracted when called significant by both edgeR and NoisET, with noise models trained on biological replicates. For edgeR calls, the cutoffs were a false discovery rate-adjusted p below 0.01 and a log2 fold-change threshold of 1. As an exploratory analysis of dynamics, max-normalized trajectories of the 1000 most abundant clonotypes were examined with PCA combined with hierarchical clustering. The CD4 or CD8 phenotype of responding clones was assigned using the separately sequenced CD4+ and CD8+ repertoires. The raw public data were reprocessed by TCRdb itself: fastp quality trimming at Q25, MiXCR clonotype calling, in-frame beta chains only. Identical CDR3 proteins give one entry, which carries the most common genes and DNA. None of the V and J calls come from the authors' own analysis; TCRdb made them. The sample table records hundreds of thousands of distinct CDR3 sequences; approximately 14% of these occur just once. In total, the top ten clones hold approximately 20% of the sample.

This clonotype showed up just a few times. Its antigen target is currently unknown. Base-call qualities are not available, and no considerably larger clone is one nucleotide away. Ficoll-Paque density gradient centrifugation was the method used to isolate PBMCs. The study at large found these results: Some responding clones were detected in pre-infection memory, which suggested that pre-existing cross-reactive memory T cells had joined the SARS-CoV-2 response. Only a couple of mild cases were covered in the study, and larger cohorts including severe cases with pre-infection samples were considered necessary. Clones contracting from day 15 to 85 had balanced CD4/CD8 phenotypes, while a second wave expanding from day 15 to 37 was biased towards CD4+. The second-wave clones that peaked on day 37 were not confirmed to be SARS-CoV-2 specific. Contracting CD4+ clones turned up mainly in the CM and EM memory subsets, whereas EMRA was where CD8+ clones were enriched.

The TCR sequence derives from a man aged 18 to 30 who had mild COVID-19 (a few samples of this study predate the infection). The sample titles of this study are shuffled in the database, so cell type and time point are left out; the donor was told from shared clones. The V and J genes are TRBV4-3 and TRBJ2-7, with no confident D gene call. The sequenced sample consisted of PBMCs or a T cell subset sorted from them (not recorded which). The CDR3 region has the sequence CASSQDRRRTYEQYF. At the DNA level, the sequence is TGCGCCAGCAGCCAAGATCGCCGACGGACCTACGAGCAGTACTTC.